A single sample gave rise to the 16 T cell receptor beta chains below, sequenced in a study of T cells in Graves' hyperthyroidism and ophthalmopathy. RNA transcripts yielded amplified TCR beta CDR3 regions. A set of HTBI primers served as the primers for a first-round RT-PCR of the TCR CDR3. TCRdb called the multiplex PCR reads again in MiXCR, with one record for every CDR3 protein. The table has 640,000 or so distinct CDR3 sequences, 12% to 15% seen once. What was sequenced was blood. These receptor sequences come from a woman younger than 35 with Graves' ophthalmopathy.

This clonotype was found many times. This sequence joins TRBV6-2 or TRBV6-3 and TRBJ2-7; TRBD1 matches at 7 bases. Germline-derived CDR1 and CDR2 are MNHEY and SVGEGT. Trimming removed 7 bases from V and 1 base from J; junction bases left unmatched: 10. The CDR3 contains 15 residues. For the CDR3, the DNA is TGTGCCAGCAATCCGTGGACAGGTTCGTCCTACGAGCAGTACTTC. This translates into CASNPWTGSSYEQYF.

This clonotype was picked up many times. V usage is TRBV6-1 and J usage is TRBJ2-5; tentatively, D is TRBD1 or TRBD2 (7 bases each). This CDR3 spans 18 amino acids. Per germline, CDR1 MNHNS and CDR2 SASEGT. V was clipped by 5 bases and J by 1 base, with 23 bases between them. This chain's CDR3 is CASSHQGGRLALQETQYF. The CDR3, as DNA: TGTGCCAGCAGTCATCAGGGGGGACGACTAGCCCTCCAAGAGACCCAGTACTTC.

CDR3 sequence (DNA): TGTGCCAGCGAACCGACTAGCGGGGACCAAGAGACCCAGTACTTC. Its protein is CASEPTSGDQETQYF. The chain uses TRBV2 and TRBJ2-5; 11 bases are shared with TRBD2. CDR1 is SNHLY, CDR2 FYNNEI, per germline. V was clipped by 8 bases and J by 0 bases; unmatched bases: 5. This CDR3 contains 15 residues.

This clonotype occurred many times. The J gene is TRBJ2-7, the V gene TRBV20-1; 7 bases agree with TRBD2. The CDR3 consists of 14 residues. The germline V gene encodes CDR1 DFQATT and CDR2 SNEGSKA (reference sequence). V trimming: 2 bases; J trimming: 3 bases; junction bases outside the gene matches: 7. CDR3 in amino acids: CSARSSGYGYEQYF. The DNA of the CDR3 is TGCAGTGCTAGATCTAGCGGATACGGCTACGAGCAGTACTTC.

This clonotype has just a few counts. This chain joins TRBV5-1 and TRBJ1-6; weak D call: TRBD1 (5 bases). CDR1 is SGHRS and CDR2 is YFSETQ in the germline V gene. The V gene lost 1 base and the J gene lost 5 bases, with 13 bases spanning the gap. This CDR3 is built from 16 residues. Here the CDR3 DNA reads TGCGCCAGCAGCTTGTGGTCGACAGTTAATAATTCACCCCTCCACTTT. This sequence encodes CASSLWSTVNNSPLHF.

Many counts were recorded for this clonotype. The chain links TRBV14 to TRBJ2-1; D is undetermined. Trimming pared 1 base from V and 10 bases from J, leaving 11 bases between. This CDR3 has 13 amino acids. CDR1 and CDR2 (germline): SGHDN, FVKESK. The CDR3 DNA is TGTGCCAGCAGCCAAGTTAATTCTAGAGAGCAGTTCTTC. It translates to CASSQVNSREQFF. Variable domain in full (rest from reference TRBV14 and TRBJ2-1): EAGVTQFPSHSVIEKGQTVTLRCDPISGHDNLYWYRRVMGKEIKFLLHFVKESKQDESGMPNNRFLAERTGGTYSTLKVQPAELEDSGVYFCASSQVNSREQFFGPGTRLTVL.

This clonotype came up a few times. A much bigger clone sits one base away, suggesting this may be a read error. The V call is TRBV30, the J call TRBJ1-1, with no clear D. Per the germline V gene, CDR1 is GTSNPN and CDR2 is SVGIG (reference sequence). V lost 2 bases and J 3 bases, leaving 10 bases between the germline ends. This CDR3 contains 13 residues. Here the CDR3 reads CAWSPQEDTEAFF. DNA for the CDR3: TGTGCCTGGAGTCCCCAGGAGGACACTGAAGCTTTCTTT. The variable domain in full, completed from reference TRBV30 and TRBJ1-1, reads SQTIHQWPATLVQPVGSPLSLECTVEGTSNPNLYWYRQAAGRGLQLLFYSVGIGQISSEVPQNLSASRPQDRQFILSSKKLLLSDSGFYLCAWSPQEDTEAFFGQGTRLTVV.

The sample holds a few counts of this clonotype. The V call is TRBV20-1, the J call TRBJ2-2; no firm D call. Germline assignment: CDR1 DFQATT and CDR2 SNEGSKA (reference sequence). V lost 2 bases to trimming and J lost 3 bases, with 7 bases between them. The CDR3 sequence is 13 residues long. CDR3 in DNA: TGCAGTGCTAGATCGGGCGACACCGGGGAGCTGTTTTTT. Residues: CSARSGDTGELFF.

Only a few counts were recorded for this clonotype. V and J are TRBV6-1 and TRBJ2-5; 7 nucleotides align to TRBD1. Trimming cost V 6 bases and J 4 bases; bases outside gene matches: 8. CDR3 length: 14 residues. Germline lookup yields CDR1 MNHNS and CDR2 SASEGT. The DNA of the CDR3 is TGTGCCAGCAGCCCGGACAGGTGGTCAGAGACCCAGTACTTC. It yields the protein CASSPDRWSETQYF.

This clonotype was detected many times. The V call is TRBV7-2, the J call TRBJ2-3; D call uncertain. This CDR3 has 13 residues. CDR1 is SGHTA, CDR2 FQGNSA, per germline. V gave up 4 bases and J gave up 5 bases, with 10 bases separating them. This chain's CDR3 is CASSSTRRDTQYF. The CDR3 bases are TGTGCCAGCAGCTCTACCCGTCGAGATACGCAGTATTTT.

This clonotype was seen many times. The V call is TRBV7-9, the J call TRBJ1-2; unclear D gene. Germline V lookup: CDR1 SEHNR, CDR2 FQNEAQ (reference sequence). V lost 5 bases to trimming and J lost 5 bases, with 9 bases between them. CDR3 size: 12 residues. CDR3 residues: CASSPRQYGYTF. In DNA, the CDR3 is TGTGCCAGCAGCCCTAGGCAGTATGGCTACACCTTC.

Note on this clonotype: At one end the junction does not follow the germline gene, possibly because of a read error. J is TRBJ2-3 and V is TRBV7-2, with 9 positions matching TRBD2. Germline V gives CDR1 SGHTA, CDR2 FQGNSA. The CDR3 extends over 21 amino acids. The CDR3 protein is CASSPRPPGLAPILPTDTHYF. CDR3 nucleotides: TGTGCCAGCAGCCCCCGCCCCCCCGGACTAGCGCCTATCCTCCCGACAGATACGCATTATTTT. The variable domain in full, completed from reference TRBV7-2 and TRBJ2-3, reads GAGVSQSPSNKVTEKGKDVELRCDPISGHTALYWYRQSLGQGLEFLIYFQGNSAPDKSGLPSDRFSAERTGGSVSTLTIQRTQQEDSAVYLCASSPRPPGLAPILPTDTHYFGPGTRLTVL.

In its sample, this clonotype was seen many times. The chain uses TRBV9 and TRBJ2-1; no reliable D call. The CDR3 consists of 13 residues. Germline V gene data show CDR1 as SGDLS and CDR2 as YYNGEE. V dropped 1 base and J dropped 7 bases, with 9 bases sitting between them. CDR3 bases: TGTGCCAGCAGCGTATCTCCTGGGAATGAGCAGTTCTTC. Translating gives CASSVSPGNEQFF.

This clonotype appeared a few times. This sequence joins TRBV7-8 and TRBJ2-2; D is ambiguous. Trimming removed 8 bases from V and 1 base from J, with 14 bases in between. Germline lookup yields CDR1 SGHVS and CDR2 FQNEAQ. CDR3 length equals 15 residues. The CDR3 DNA is TGTGCCAGCCAAAGAACGACTTTGAACACCGGGGAGCTGTTTTTT. This sequence encodes CASQRTTLNTGELFF.

On this clonotype itself: A read error may be the cause here, since a much bigger clone is one base away. The rearrangement links TRBV7-9 to TRBJ2-2; 9 bases are shared with TRBD2. The germline gives CDR1 SEHNR, CDR2 FQNEAQ (reference sequence). V trimming: 5 bases; J trimming: 12 bases; junction bases outside the gene matches: 13. This CDR3 region has 15 residues. CDR3 bases: TGTGCCAGCAGCGCCAGTAGCGGGAGTCCGGGGAAGCTGTTTTTT. It yields the protein CASSASSGSPGKLFF.

There are a few counts of this clonotype. This chain connects TRBV4-2 to TRBJ2-1; D uncertain. V lost 0 bases, J lost 6 bases, and 9 bases lay in between. The length of the CDR3 is 14 residues. Germline-derived CDR1 and CDR2 are LGHNA and YNFKEQ. The CDR3 DNA follows: TGTGCCAGCAGCCAAGATAGCTCTATCAATGAGCAGTTCTTC. Translated, it gives CASSQDSSINEQFF.